This T cell receptor (beta chain) derives from a study of T cell responses to AZD1222 COVID-19 vaccine. Whole-study findings and limits: Repertoire sampling was restricted to post-peak T cell response timepoints. White British ancestry dominated among donors, who included more females, and clonal diversity was possibly underestimated. The study found Spike-specific TCR breadth and depth rose after two AZD1222 doses.

Second-dose intervals near 4 or 12 weeks were combined. In the case of this clone: No antigen is known for it.

Profiled with immunoSEQ multiplex PCR; TCRdb holds only in-frame clones, not every one. The sample includes about 180,000 clones, around 89% seen only once; the top ten take about 24%. The source is an adult who received the AZD1222 COVID-19 vaccine. Here the sequenced sample was peripheral blood, taken 28 days after the second AZD1222 dose.

The CDR3 DNA sequence: TGTGCCAGCAGCGGCCGGACTAGCGGGAGGGTCGAGCAGTACTTC. Translated, it gives CASSGRTSGRVEQYF. The J gene is TRBJ2-7, the V gene TRBV9, with 15 nucleotides matching TRBD2. The CDR3 is 15 amino acids. Trimming removed 3 bases from V and 6 bases from J; junction bases left unmatched: 4. Germline CDR1 is SGDLS and CDR2 is YYNGEE.